The 11 T cell receptor beta chains below all came from one sample that was sequenced in a study of CD8+ T cells in alopecia areata (dated by TCRdb to the late 2010s). Libraries were made using the immunoSEQ multiplex PCR assay. RNA was extracted from all samples and reverse transcribed into cDNA as template for TCR sequencing. As stored in TCRdb, this immuneACCESS dataset retains in-frame rearrangements with V and J assigned. A fraction of the clones does not appear; measured against another copy, unresolved V genes explain less than half of the discrepancy, and the remainder lacks a known reason. Recorded for this sample are 150,000 to 200,000 clones; about 54% of them occurred a single time. The leading ten clones occupy about 4.4% of the sample. The source material was CD4+ T cells sorted from blood. The receptors were gathered from a human donor in good health.

This clone showed up just a few times. The chain has TRBV29-1 and TRBJ2-7, with 7 bases fitting TRBD2. The CDR3 runs to 13 residues. Germline lookup yields CDR1 SQVTM and CDR2 ANQGSEA. Trimming at V came to 5 bases and at J to 3 bases, leaving 7 bases not matched to a gene. The CDR3 spells CSVPRPGGYEQYF. The DNA for the CDR3 is TGCAGCGTTCCCAGACCGGGGGGCTACGAGCAGTACTTC.

The genes are TRBV4-2 and TRBJ1-2; D is uncertain. The CDR3 runs 11 residues. Germline-derived CDR1 and CDR2 are LGHNA and YNFKEQ. Trimming cost V 4 bases and J 9 bases, with 9 bases left between them. Here the CDR3 reads CASSLGPRYTF. CDR3 nucleotides: TGTGCCAGCAGCCTTGGCCCCCGCTACACCTTC.

This chain links TRBV29-1 with TRBJ1-2; D uncertain. Per germline, CDR1 SQVTM and CDR2 ANQGSEA. The V end was cut by 4 bases, the J end by 0 bases, with 12 bases between. CDR3 size: 14 residues. The CDR3 region has the DNA TGCAGCGTTGGTTCCAGCCTGCCTAACTATGGCTACACCTTC. Translating gives CSVGSSLPNYGYTF.

The chain is built from TRBV4-2 and TRBJ2-7; 10 positions agree with TRBD1. This CDR3 has 15 residues. With 2 bases clipped from V and 3 bases from J, the junction kept 4 bases outside the gene matches. CDR1 LGHNA and CDR2 YNFKEQ come from the germline V gene. As DNA, the CDR3 is TGTGCCAGCAGCCAAACCCGGGACAGGGGCTACGAGCAGTACTTC. Its protein product is CASSQTRDRGYEQYF.

The V and J genes are TRBV4-1 and TRBJ2-7, with a weak D call TRBD2 (6 bases). CDR1 and CDR2 from the germline V gene are MGHRA and YSYEKL. Between the trimmed V and J ends, which lost 8 bases and 4 bases, there was a span of 15 bases. This CDR3 comprises 13 residues. The CDR3 reads CASGGDWGYEQYF. In DNA, the CDR3 is TGCGCCAGCGGTGGGGACTGGGGTTACGAGCAGTACTTC.

This clone was seen only a few times. This chain connects TRBV30 to TRBJ1-3; D may be TRBD1 (6 bases). Germline V lookup: CDR1 GTSNPN, CDR2 SVGIG (reference sequence). CDR3 length equals 16 residues. V shed 2 bases and J shed 4 bases, with 18 bases lying between them. CDR3 protein: CAWSSPLRGAGNTIYF. Here the CDR3 DNA reads TGTGCCTGGAGTTCCCCACTCAGGGGTGCCGGAAACACCATATATTTT. The full variable domain, rest sourced from reference TRBV30 and TRBJ1-3, is SQTIHQWPATLVQPVGSPLSLECTVEGTSNPNLYWYRQAAGRGLQLLFYSVGIGQISSEVPQNLSASRPQDRQFILSSKKLLLSDSGFYLCAWSSPLRGAGNTIYFGEGSWLTVV.

The chain links TRBV30 to TRBJ1-1; 12 nucleotides match TRBD1. V dropped 0 bases and J dropped 12; count of bases not matched to a gene: 8. The CDR3 has 14 amino acids. CDR1 GTSNPN and CDR2 SVGIG come from the germline V gene (reference sequence). The CDR3 nucleotides read TGTGCCTGGAGTGTACGGGGGACAGGGGGCATGACTTTCTTT. The encoded protein is CAWSVRGTGGMTFF.

This chain joins TRBV14 and TRBJ2-4; TRBD1 might be the D (5 bases). This CDR3 is 12 amino acids long. Germline V gene sequence: CDR1 SGHDN, CDR2 FVKESK. V shed 2 bases and J shed 9 bases, with 8 bases lying between them. Here the CDR3 reads CASSQQGSIQYF. In nucleotides, the CDR3 is TGTGCCAGCAGCCAACAGGGATCCATTCAGTACTTC.

The rearrangement uses TRBV5-1 and TRBJ2-7; 9 bases map to TRBD1. The CDR3 totals 15 residues. J gave up 6 bases and V 0 bases, and 7 bases lay outside the gene matches. Per the germline V gene, CDR1 is SGHRS and CDR2 is YFSETQ. The CDR3 loop reads CASSLDGTGRLEQYF. As DNA, the CDR3 is TGCGCCAGCAGCTTGGATGGGACAGGGCGGCTCGAGCAGTACTTC. Drawing the rest from reference TRBV5-1 and TRBJ2-7, the complete variable domain is KAGVTQTPRYLIKTRGQQVTLSCSPISGHRSVSWYQQTPGQGLQFLFEYFSETQRNKGNFPGRFSGRQFSNSRSEMNVSTLELGDSALYLCASSLDGTGRLEQYFGPGTRLTVT.

The chain uses TRBV5-1 and TRBJ2-1; the match to TRBD2 covers 13 bases. The ends lost 4 bases at V and 7 bases at J; junction bases unmatched: 8. The CDR3 covers 16 residues. Germline values: CDR1 SGHRS, CDR2 YFSETQ. The CDR3 loop is CASSVQTSGRSNEQFF. The CDR3 nucleotides read TGCGCCAGCAGCGTACAGACTAGCGGGAGGAGTAATGAGCAGTTCTTC.

A single count supports this clone. The rearrangement joins TRBV25-1 to TRBJ1-1; no clear D gene. The CDR3 is made up of 14 amino acids. V was pared by 6 bases and J by 4 bases, with 15 bases between. Germline V CDR1 and CDR2: MGHDK, SYGVNS. In nucleotides, the CDR3 is TGTGCCAGCAGGGCCGAGGGAATGATCACTGAAGCTTTCTTT. As protein: CASRAEGMITEAFF.